The clone carrying this T cell receptor (beta chain) appeared many times. The CDR3 length is 13 residues. The V gene lost 5 bases and the J gene lost 3 bases, with 11 bases spanning the gap. The entry originates in a study of neurological immune-mediated disorders. Each CDR3 protein gets one entry after TCRdb re-called the 5' RACE reads with MiXCR. Counted here are under 60,000 distinct CDR3 sequences, about a quarter occurring once; the ten biggest clones make up around 25%. This receptor was obtained from an older woman in good health. Sample: PBMCs. The chain combines TRBV12-3 or TRBV12-4 with TRBJ2-7; TRBD1 is a possible D gene (6 bases). The CDR3 loop is CASSRGTNYEQYF. In DNA, the CDR3 is TGTGCCAGCAGTAGAGGGACAAACTACGAGCAGTACTTC.